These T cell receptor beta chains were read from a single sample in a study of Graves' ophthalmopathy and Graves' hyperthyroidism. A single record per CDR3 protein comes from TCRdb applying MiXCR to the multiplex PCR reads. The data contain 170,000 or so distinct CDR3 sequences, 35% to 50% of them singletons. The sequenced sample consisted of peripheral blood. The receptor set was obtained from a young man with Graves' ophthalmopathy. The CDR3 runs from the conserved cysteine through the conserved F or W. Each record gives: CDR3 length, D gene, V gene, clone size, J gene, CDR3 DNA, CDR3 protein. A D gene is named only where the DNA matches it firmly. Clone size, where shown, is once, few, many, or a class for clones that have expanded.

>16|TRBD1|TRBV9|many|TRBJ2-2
TGTGCCAGCAGCGCCGGGACAGGGGGCGCTAACGGGGAGCTGTTTTTT
CASSAGTGGANGELFF
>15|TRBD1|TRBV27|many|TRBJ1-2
TGTGCCAGCAGTTCCAGGGGGCGAACCCTCGCTGGCTACACCTTC
CASSSRGRTLAGYTF
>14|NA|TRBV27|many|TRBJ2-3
TGTGCCAGCAGTTTACGGGGGTGGACAGATACGCAGTATTTT
CASSLRGWTDTQYF
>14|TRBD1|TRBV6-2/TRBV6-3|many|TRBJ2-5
TGTGCCAGCACCGGGGACAGCTTACAAGAGACCCAGTACTTC
CASTGDSLQETQYF
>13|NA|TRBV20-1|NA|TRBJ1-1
TGCAGTGCTAGAGGACAGGCCAACACTGAAGCTTTCTTT
CSARGQANTEAFF
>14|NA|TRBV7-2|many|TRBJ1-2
TGTGCCAGCAGCTTATGGGACAATTCCTATGGCTACACCTTC
CASSLWDNSYGYTF
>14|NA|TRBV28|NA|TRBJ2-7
TGTGCCAGCAGTATCCATTACCGTCACTACGAGCAGTACTTC
CASSIHYRHYEQYF
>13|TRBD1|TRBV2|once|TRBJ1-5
TGTGCCAGCAGCACAGGGGTATATCAGCCCCAGCATTTT
CASSTGVYQPQHF
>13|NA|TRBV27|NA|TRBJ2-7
TGTGCCAGCAGTCGCCAGAAAGACTACGAGCAGTACTTC
CASSRQKDYEQYF
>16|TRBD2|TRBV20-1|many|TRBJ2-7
TGCAGTGCTGATCCCCGGACTAGCGGCAAACAGGGGGAGCAGTACTTC
CSADPRTSGKQGEQYF
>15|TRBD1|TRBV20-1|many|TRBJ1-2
TGCAGTGCTAGAGTTTCCTCCGGGACAGCCTATGGCTACACCTTC
CSARVSSGTAYGYTF
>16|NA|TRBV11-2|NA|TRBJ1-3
TGTGCCAGCAGCTTAGATCGCGGAAACTCTGGAAACACCATATATTTT
CASSLDRGNSGNTIYF
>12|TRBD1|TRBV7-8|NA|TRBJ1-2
TGTGCCAGCAGCTCGGGGGACAGGGCTAAAGGTTTC
CASSSGDRAKGF
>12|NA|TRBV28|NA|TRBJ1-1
TGTGCCAGCAGACTGGGACGGAATGAAGCTTTCTTT
CASRLGRNEAFF
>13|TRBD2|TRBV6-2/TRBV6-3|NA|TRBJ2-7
TGTGCCAGCAGAGGACTAGCATTATACGAGCAGTACTTC
CASRGLALYEQYF
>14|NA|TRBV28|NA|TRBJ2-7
TGTGCCAGCAGTCCGCAGCGGGTCACCTACGAGCAGTACTTC
CASSPQRVTYEQYF
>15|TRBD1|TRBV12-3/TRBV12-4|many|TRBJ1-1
TGTGCCAGCAGGAGAGCCGGGACAGAGAACACTGAAGCTTTCTTT
CASRRAGTENTEAFF
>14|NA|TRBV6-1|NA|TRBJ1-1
TGTGCCAGCAGCTGGGCCAGGCGGAACACTGAAGCTTTCTTT
CASSWARRNTEAFF
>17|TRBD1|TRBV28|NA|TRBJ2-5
TGTGCCGGGGGTCGGTCAAGGGGTCCGGCAGGGGGTGAGACCCAGTACTTC
CAGGRSRGPAGGETQYF
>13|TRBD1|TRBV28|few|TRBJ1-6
TGTGCCAGCAAGACAGGGGGAATTCCACCCCTCCACTTT
CASKTGGIPPLHF
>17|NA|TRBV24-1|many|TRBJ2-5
TGTGCCACCAGTGATCCTTATAGACAGGCGACGAAAGAGACCCAGTACTTC
CATSDPYRQATKETQYF
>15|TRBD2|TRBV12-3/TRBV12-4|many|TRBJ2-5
TGTGCCAGCAGTTTATCGGGAGGACGAAAAGAGACCCAGTACTTC
CASSLSGGRKETQYF
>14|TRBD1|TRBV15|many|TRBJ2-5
TGTGCCACCAGCAAGGGGGCCAGGCGGGAGACCCAGTACTTC
CATSKGARRETQYF
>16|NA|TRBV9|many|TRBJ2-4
TGTGCCAGCAGCGGAGGGGAATACTCGGGACGAAACATTCAGTACTTC
CASSGGEYSGRNIQYF
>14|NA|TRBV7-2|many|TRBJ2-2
TGTGCCAGCAGCTCGGCAAGGAACACCGGGGAGCTGTTTTTT
CASSSARNTGELFF
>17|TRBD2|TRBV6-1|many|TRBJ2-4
TGTGCCAGCAGCCACAGACTAGCGCCTAGGGGGAAAAACATTCAGTACTTC
CASSHRLAPRGKNIQYF
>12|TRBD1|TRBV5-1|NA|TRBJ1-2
TGCGCCAGCAGCGCGGACAGGGGGGACCACACCTTC
CASSADRGDHTF
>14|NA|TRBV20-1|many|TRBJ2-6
TGCAGTGCTAGGTGGGACTCTGGGGCCAACGTCCTGACTTTC
CSARWDSGANVLTF
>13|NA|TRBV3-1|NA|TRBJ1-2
TGTGCCAGCAGCCAACGAGGGGATCGTGGCTACACCTTC
CASSQRGDRGYTF
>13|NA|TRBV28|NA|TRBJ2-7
TGTGCCACCTCGAGGGCCCGCCCCTACGAGCAGTACTTC
CATSRARPYEQYF
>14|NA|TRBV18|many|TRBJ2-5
TGTGCCAGCTCACCACTGGACGCAGGAGAGACCCAGTACTTC
CASSPLDAGETQYF
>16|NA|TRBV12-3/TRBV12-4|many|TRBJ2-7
TGTGCCAGCAGTTTAGCGCGCGGTAGTGGCCCCTACGAGCAGTACTTC
CASSLARGSGPYEQYF
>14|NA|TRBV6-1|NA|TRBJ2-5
TGTGCCAGCAGTGAAATGGGGTACCAAGAGACCCAGTACTTC
CASSEMGYQETQYF